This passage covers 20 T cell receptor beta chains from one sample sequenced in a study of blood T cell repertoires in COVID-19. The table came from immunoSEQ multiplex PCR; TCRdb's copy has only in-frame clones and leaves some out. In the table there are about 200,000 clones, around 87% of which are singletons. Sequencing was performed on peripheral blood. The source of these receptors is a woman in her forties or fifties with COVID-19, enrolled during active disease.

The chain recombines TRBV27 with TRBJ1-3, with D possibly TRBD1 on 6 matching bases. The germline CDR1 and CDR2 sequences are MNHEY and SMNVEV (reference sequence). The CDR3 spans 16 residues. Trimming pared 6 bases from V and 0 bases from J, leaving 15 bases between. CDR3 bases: TGTGCCAGCAGCCCAGGACAGCCCTTCTCTGGAAACACCATATATTTT. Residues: CASSPGQPFSGNTIYF.

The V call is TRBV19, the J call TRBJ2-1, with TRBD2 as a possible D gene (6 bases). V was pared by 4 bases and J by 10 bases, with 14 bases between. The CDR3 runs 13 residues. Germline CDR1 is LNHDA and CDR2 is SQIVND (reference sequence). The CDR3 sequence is CASSRLASGEQFF. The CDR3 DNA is TGTGCCAGTAGTAGGCTAGCGTCTGGGGAGCAGTTCTTC.

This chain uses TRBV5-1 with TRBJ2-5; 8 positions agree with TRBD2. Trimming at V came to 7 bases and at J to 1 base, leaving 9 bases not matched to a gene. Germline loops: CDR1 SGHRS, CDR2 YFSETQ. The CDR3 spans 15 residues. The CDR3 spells CASGQAGALQETQYF. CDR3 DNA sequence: TGCGCCAGCGGACAAGCGGGGGCCCTCCAAGAGACCCAGTACTTC.

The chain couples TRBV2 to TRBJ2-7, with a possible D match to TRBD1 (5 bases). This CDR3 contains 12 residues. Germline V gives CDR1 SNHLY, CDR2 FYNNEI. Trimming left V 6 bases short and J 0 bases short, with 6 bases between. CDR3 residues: CASSRVSYEQYV. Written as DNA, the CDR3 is TGTGCCAGCAGCAGGGTCTCCTACGAGCAGTACGTC.

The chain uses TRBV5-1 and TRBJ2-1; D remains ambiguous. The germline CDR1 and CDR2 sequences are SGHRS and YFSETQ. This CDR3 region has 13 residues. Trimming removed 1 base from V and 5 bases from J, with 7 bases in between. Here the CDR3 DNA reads TGCGCCAGCAGCTTGCTAAGAAACAATGAGCAGTTCTTC. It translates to CASSLLRNNEQFF. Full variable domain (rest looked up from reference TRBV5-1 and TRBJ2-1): KAGVTQTPRYLIKTRGQQVTLSCSPISGHRSVSWYQQTPGQGLQFLFEYFSETQRNKGNFPGRFSGRQFSNSRSEMNVSTLELGDSALYLCASSLLRNNEQFFGPGTRLTVL.

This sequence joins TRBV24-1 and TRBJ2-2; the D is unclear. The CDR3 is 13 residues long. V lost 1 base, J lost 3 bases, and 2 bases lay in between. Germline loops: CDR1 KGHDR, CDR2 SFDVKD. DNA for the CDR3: TGTGCCACCAGTGATTTCTACACCGGGGAGCTGTTTTTT. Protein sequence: CATSDFYTGELFF.

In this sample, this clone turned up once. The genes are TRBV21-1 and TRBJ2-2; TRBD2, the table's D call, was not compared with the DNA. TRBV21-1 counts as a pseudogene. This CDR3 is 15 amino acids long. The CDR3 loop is CASSKVGANTGELFF. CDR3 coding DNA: TGTGCCAGCAGCAAAGTGGGAGCTAACACCGGGGAGCTGTTTTTT.

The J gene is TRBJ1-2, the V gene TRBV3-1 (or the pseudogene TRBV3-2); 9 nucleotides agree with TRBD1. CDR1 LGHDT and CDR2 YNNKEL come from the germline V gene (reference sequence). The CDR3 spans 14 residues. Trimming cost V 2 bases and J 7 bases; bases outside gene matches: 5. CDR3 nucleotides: TGTGCCAGCAGCCAATGGGACAGGGATATTGGCTACACCTTC. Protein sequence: CASSQWDRDIGYTF.

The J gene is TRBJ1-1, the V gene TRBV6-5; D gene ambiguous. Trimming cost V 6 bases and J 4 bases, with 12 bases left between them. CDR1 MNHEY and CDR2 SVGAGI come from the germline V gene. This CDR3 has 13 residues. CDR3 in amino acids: CASSPRGGTEAFF. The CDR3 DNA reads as TGTGCCAGCAGCCCCCGGGGAGGCACTGAAGCTTTCTTT.

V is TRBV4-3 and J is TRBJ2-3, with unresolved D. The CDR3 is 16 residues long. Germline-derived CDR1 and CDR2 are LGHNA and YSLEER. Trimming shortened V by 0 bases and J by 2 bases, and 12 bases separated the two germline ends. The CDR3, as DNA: TGCGCCAGCAGCCAAGATACGGTATACCCCACAGATACGCAGTATTTT. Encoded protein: CASSQDTVYPTDTQYF.

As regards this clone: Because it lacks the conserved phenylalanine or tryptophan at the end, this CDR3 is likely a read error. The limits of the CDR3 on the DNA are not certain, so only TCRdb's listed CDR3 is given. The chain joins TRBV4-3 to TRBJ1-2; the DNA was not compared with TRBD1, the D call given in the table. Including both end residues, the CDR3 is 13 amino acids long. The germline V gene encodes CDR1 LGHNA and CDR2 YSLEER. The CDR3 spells CASSHRTGDTPLV.

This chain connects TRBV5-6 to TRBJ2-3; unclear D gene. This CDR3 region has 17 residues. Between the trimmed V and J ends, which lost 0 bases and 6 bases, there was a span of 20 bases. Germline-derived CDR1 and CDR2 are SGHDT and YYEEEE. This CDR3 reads CASSLAGSTRKKDTQYF. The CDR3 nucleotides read TGTGCCAGCAGCTTGGCCGGATCGACACGGAAAAAGGATACGCAGTATTTT.

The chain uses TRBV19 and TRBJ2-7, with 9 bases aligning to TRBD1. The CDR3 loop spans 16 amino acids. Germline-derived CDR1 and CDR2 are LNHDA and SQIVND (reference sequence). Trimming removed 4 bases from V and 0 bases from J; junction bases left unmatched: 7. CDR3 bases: TGTGCCAGTAGTAGGCTCACGACAGGGGGCTCCTACGAGCAGTACTTC. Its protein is CASSRLTTGGSYEQYF.

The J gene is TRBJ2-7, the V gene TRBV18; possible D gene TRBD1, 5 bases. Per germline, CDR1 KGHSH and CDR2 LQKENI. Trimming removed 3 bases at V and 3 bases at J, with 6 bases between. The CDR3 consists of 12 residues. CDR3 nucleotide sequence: TGTGCCAGCTCACCGGACATCTACGAGCAGTACTTC. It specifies CASSPDIYEQYF. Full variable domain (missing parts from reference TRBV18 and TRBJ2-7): NAGVMQNPRHLVRRRGQEARLRCSPMKGHSHVYWYRQLPEEGLKFMVYLQKENIIDESGMPKERFSAEFPKEGPSILRIQQVVRGDSAAYFCASSPDIYEQYFGPGTRLTVT.

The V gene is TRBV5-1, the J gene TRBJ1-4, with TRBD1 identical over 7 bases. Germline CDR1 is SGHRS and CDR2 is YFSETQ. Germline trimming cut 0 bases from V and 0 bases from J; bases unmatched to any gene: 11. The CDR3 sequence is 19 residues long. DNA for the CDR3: TGCGCCAGCAGCTTGGGAGACAGGGACCCGTTTGCAACTAATGAAAAACTGTTTTTT. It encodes CASSLGDRDPFATNEKLFF.

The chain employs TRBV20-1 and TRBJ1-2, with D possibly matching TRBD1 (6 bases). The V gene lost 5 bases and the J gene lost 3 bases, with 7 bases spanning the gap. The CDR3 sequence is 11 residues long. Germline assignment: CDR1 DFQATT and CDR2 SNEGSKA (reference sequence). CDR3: CSAQGYYGYTF. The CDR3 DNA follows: TGCAGTGCTCAGGGGTACTATGGCTACACCTTC.

DNA for the CDR3: TGTGCCAGCAGTGAAGTGGCCGATAAGCGGCAAGCTTTCTTT. It encodes CASSEVADKRQAFF. V usage is TRBV6-1 and J usage is TRBJ1-1; no reliable D call. Germline CDR1 MNHNS, CDR2 SASEGT. This CDR3 has 14 amino acids. V lost 1 base to trimming and J lost 9 bases, with 15 bases between them.

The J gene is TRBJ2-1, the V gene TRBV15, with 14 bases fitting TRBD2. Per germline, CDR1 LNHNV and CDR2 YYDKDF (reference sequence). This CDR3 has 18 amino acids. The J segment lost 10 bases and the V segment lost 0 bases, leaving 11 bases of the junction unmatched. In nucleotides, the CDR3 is TGTGCCACCAGCAGAGATGTAGTTTTGGGGACTAGCGGGGGCGAGCAGTTCTTC. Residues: CATSRDVVLGTSGGEQFF.

The CDR3 protein is CASSQNPGIYEQYV. The CDR3 DNA reads TGTGCCAGCAGTCAAAACCCGGGGATATACGAGCAGTACGTC. The chain links TRBV28 to TRBJ2-7; D may be TRBD2 (5 bases). Trimming stripped 5 bases from V and 4 bases from J, with 15 bases between. The CDR3 covers 14 residues. Germline-derived CDR1 and CDR2 are MDHEN and SYDVKM.

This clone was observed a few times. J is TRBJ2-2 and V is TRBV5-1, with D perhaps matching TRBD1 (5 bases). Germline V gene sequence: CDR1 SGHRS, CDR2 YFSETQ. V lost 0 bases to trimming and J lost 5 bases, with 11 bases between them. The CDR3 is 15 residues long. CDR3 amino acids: CASSLVAGRTGELFF. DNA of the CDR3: TGCGCCAGCAGCTTGGTTGCAGGGCGGACCGGGGAGCTGTTTTTT.